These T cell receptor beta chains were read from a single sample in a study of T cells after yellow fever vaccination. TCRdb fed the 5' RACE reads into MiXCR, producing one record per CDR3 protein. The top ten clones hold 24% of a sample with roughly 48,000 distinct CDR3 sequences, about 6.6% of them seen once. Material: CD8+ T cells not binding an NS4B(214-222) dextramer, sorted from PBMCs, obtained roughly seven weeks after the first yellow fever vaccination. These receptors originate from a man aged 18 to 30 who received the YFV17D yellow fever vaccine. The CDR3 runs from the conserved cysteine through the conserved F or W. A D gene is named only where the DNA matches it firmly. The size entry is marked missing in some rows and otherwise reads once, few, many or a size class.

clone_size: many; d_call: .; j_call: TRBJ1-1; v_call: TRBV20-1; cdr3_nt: TGCAGTGCTAGATCAGGGCCTGAAGCTTTCTTT; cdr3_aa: CSARSGPEAFF
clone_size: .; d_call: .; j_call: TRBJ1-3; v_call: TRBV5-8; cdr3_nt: TGTGCCAGCAGCTCTGGGGCCCCCAGCTCTGGAAACACCATATATTTT; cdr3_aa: CASSSGAPSSGNTIYF
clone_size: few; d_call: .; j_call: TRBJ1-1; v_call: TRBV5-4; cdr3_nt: TGTGCCAGCGCGGAACAGCGACTGAACACTGAAGCTTTCTTT; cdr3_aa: CASAEQRLNTEAFF
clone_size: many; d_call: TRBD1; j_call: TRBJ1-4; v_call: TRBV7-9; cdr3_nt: TGTGCCAGCAGCTTGGGGACAGACACTAATGAAAAACTGTTTTTT; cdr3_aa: CASSLGTDTNEKLFF
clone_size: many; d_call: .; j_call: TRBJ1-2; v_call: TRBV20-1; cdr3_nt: TGCAGTGCTAGTTCGGAATATGGCTACACCTTC; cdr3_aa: CSASSEYGYTF
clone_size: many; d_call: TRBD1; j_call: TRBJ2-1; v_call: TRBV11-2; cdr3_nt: TGTGCCAGCAGCTTAGAGCCGGGGACAGGGTTCGGCGTGAATGAGCAGTTCTTC; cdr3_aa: CASSLEPGTGFGVNEQFF
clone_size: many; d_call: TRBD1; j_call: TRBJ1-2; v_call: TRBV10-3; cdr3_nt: TGTGCCATCACCGGGACAGGGGGCAAATTCCCCTATGGCTACACCTTC; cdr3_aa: CAITGTGGKFPYGYTF
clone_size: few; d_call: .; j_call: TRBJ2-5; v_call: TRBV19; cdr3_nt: TGTGCCAGTAGTCCCGACCAAGAGACCCAGTACTTC; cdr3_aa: CASSPDQETQYF
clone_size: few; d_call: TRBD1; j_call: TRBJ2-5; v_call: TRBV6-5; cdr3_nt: TGTGCCAGCAGTTATACCGGGACAGGGTACGGACAAGAGACCCAGTACTTC; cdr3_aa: CASSYTGTGYGQETQYF
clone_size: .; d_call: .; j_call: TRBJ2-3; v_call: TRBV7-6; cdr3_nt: TGTACCAGCAGCTTAGGTGATACGCAGTATTTT; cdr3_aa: CTSSLGDTQYF
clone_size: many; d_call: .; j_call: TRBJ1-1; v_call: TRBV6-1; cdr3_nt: TGTGCCAGCAGTGAACTGGGAACGAACACTGAAGCTTTCTTT; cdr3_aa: CASSELGTNTEAFF
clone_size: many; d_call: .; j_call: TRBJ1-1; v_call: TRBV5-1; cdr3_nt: TGCGCCAGCAGCTCGACAGGTTTGAACACTGAAGCTTTCTTT; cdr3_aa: CASSSTGLNTEAFF
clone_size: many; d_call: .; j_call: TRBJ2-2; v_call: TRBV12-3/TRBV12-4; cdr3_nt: TGTGCGTTCCGTTTGCTCGGCGCATACACCGGGGAGCTGTTTTTT; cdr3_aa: CAFRLLGAYTGELFF
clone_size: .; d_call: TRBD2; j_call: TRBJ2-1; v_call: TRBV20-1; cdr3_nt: TGCAGTGCTAGACCACTAGCGGGGGCGCTCTACAATGAGCAGTTCTTC; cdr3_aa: CSARPLAGALYNEQFF
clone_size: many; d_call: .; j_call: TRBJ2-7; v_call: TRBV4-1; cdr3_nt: TGCGCCAGCAGACCAAACGACAGCCACGAGCAGTACTTC; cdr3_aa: CASRPNDSHEQYF
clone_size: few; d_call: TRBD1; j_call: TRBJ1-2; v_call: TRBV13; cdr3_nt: TGTGCCAGCAGCCAAAACAGGGGGCCCGGGCCGCTTGGCTATGGCTACACCTTC; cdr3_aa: CASSQNRGPGPLGYGYTF
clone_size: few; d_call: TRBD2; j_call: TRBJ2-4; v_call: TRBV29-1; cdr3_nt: TGCAGCGCCACCGTAGCGGGGGATAACATTCAGTACTTC; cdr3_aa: CSATVAGDNIQYF
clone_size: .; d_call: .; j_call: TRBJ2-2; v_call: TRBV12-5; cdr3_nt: TGTGCTAGTGGTTTCAGCGCCGGGGAGCTGTTTTTT; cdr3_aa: CASGFSAGELFF
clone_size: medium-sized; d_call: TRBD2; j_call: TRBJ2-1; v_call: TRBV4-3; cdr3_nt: TGCGCCAGCAGCCAAGATCTAGCGGGCTCCTACAATGAGCAGTTCTTC; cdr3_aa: CASSQDLAGSYNEQFF
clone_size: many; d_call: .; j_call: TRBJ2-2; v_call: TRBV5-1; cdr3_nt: TGCGCCAGCAGCTTGGTTCTAGGGGAGCTGTTTTTT; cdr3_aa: CASSLVLGELFF
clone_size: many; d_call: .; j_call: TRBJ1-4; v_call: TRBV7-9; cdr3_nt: TGTGCCAGCAGCTTAGGCCGAGCGAGTAATAATGAAAAACTGTTTTTT; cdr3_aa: CASSLGRASNNEKLFF
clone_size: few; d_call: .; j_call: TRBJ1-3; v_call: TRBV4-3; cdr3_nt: TGCGCCAGCAGCCAAGATCGAGGGCCCGGAAACACCATATATTTT; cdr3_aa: CASSQDRGPGNTIYF
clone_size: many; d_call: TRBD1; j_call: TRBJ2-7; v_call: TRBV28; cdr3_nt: TGTGCCAGCAGTTTCAGGGACAGGGAGACGTACGAGCAGTACTTC; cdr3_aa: CASSFRDRETYEQYF
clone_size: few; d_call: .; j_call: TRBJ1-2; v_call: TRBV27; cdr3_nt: TGTGCCAGCAGATCCCACTATGGCTACACCTTC; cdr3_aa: CASRSHYGYTF
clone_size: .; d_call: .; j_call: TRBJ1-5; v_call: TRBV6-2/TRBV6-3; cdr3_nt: TGTGCCAGCAGCACAACGTCAGGGAATCAGCCCCAGCATTTT; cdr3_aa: CASSTTSGNQPQHF
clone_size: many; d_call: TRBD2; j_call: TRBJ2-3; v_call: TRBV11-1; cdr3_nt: TGTGCCAGCAGCTTTCCTCCGGGACTAGCGGGGCCAAAGGGAGCGGCAGATACGCAGTATTTT; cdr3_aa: CASSFPPGLAGPKGAADTQYF
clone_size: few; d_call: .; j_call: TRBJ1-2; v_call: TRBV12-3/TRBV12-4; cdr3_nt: TGTGCCAGCAGTGCCAGCCAGGGGCATGGCTACACCTTC; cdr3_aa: CASSASQGHGYTF
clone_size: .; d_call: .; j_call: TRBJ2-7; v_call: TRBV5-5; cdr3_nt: TGTGCCAGCAGCCTCCTCGGGGCCGCTATCAACGAGCAGTACTTC; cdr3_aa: CASSLLGAAINEQYF
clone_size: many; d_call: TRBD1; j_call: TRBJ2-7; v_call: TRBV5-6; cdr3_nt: TGTGCCAGCAGCTTGGGGGACAGGGCCTACGAGCAGTACTTC; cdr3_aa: CASSLGDRAYEQYF
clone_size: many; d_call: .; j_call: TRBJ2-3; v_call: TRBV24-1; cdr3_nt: TGTGCCACCAGTGATTTCGGCAGGTCTAGCACAGATACGCAGTATTTT; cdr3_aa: CATSDFGRSSTDTQYF
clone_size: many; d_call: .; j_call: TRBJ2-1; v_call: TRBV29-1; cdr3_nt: TGCAGCGTGGGAACCAGTGAGCAGTTCTTC; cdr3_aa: CSVGTSEQFF
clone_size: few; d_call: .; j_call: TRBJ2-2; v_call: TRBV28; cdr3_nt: TGTGCCAGCCTTTCCGGATCGCTCCACGTCGCGGCCACCGGGGAGCTGTTTTTT; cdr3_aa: CASLSGSLHVAATGELFF
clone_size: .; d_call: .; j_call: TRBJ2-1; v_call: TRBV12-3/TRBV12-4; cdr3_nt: TGTGCCAGCAGCGCGGACGGTAGCTCCTACAATGAGCAGTTCTTC; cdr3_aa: CASSADGSSYNEQFF
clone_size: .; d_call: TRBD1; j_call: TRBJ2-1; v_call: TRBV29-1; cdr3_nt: TGCAGCTTGGGGGACAGGGTCAGTAATGAGCAGTTCTTC; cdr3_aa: CSLGDRVSNEQFF
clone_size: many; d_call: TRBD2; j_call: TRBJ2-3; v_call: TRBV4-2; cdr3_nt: TGTGCCAGCAGCCAAAGGGGACTAGCGGGCTACCCGTTCTGCACAGATACGCAGTATTTT; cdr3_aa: CASSQRGLAGYPFCTDTQYF
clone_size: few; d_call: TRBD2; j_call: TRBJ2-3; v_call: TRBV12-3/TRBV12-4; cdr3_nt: TGTGCCAGTTACCGCGGGGGGGTCACAGATACGCAGTATTTT; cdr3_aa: CASYRGGVTDTQYF
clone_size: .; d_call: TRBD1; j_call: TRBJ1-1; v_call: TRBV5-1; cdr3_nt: TGCGCCAGCAGCTTCAGGACAGGAGGCACTGAAGCTTTCTTT; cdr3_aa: CASSFRTGGTEAFF
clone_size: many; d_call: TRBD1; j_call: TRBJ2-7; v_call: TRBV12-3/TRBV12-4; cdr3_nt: TGTGCCAGCAGTTTACGGGACAGCCCCTACGAGCAGTACTTC; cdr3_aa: CASSLRDSPYEQYF
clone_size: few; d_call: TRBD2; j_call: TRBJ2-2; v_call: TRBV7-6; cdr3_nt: TGTGCCAGCAGCGTAAGAATTGCGGGGGGCGAGAACACCGGGGAGCTGTTTTTT; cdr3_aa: CASSVRIAGGENTGELFF
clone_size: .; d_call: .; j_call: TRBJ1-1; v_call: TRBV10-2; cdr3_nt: TGCGCCAGCTCTTCGGAGACCTTGAACACTGAAGCTTTCTTT; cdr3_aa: CASSSETLNTEAFF
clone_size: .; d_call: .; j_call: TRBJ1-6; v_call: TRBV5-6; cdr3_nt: TGTGCCAGCAGCTTGGGGGGGCCCGATTCACCCCTCCACTTT; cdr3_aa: CASSLGGPDSPLHF
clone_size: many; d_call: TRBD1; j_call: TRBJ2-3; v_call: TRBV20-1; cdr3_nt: TGCAGTGTGGACAGGGTTTTTAGTGAGCGAGATACGCAGTATTTT; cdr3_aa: CSVDRVFSERDTQYF
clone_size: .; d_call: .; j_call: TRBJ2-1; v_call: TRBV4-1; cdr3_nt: TGCGCCAGCAGCCAACCAGGGAGTGCAATCCATGAGCAGTTCTTC; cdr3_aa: CASSQPGSAIHEQFF
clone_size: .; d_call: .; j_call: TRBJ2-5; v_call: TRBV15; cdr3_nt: TGTGCCACCCGCAGAGAGCCCAGTGCCCCCCAGTACTTC; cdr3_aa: CATRREPSAPQYF
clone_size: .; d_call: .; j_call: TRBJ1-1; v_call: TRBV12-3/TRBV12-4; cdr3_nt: TGTGCCAGCAGTCCGGACAGCCTCACTGAAGCTTTCTTT; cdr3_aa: CASSPDSLTEAFF
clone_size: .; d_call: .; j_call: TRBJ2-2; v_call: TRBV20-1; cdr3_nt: TGCAGTGTGGGGACGGAGAACACCGGGGAGCTGTTTTTT; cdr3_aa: CSVGTENTGELFF
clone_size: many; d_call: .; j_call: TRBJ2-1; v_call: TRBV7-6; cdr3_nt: TGTGCCAGCAGCTTGACTGGCTACAATGAGCAGTTCTTC; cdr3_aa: CASSLTGYNEQFF
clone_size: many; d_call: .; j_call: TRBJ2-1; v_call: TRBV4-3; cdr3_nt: TGCGCCAGCAGCCAAACCCCCGGGTATGAGCAGTTCTTC; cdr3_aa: CASSQTPGYEQFF
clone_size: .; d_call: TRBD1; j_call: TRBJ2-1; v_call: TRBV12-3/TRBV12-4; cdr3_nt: TGTGCCAGCGGTTTATGGGACAGGAACCCCAATGGGCAGTTCTTC; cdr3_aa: CASGLWDRNPNGQFF
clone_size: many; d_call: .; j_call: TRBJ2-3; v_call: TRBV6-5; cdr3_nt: TGTGCCAGCAGGACGGGGCGGGCCTACACAGATACGCAGTATTTT; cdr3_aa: CASRTGRAYTDTQYF
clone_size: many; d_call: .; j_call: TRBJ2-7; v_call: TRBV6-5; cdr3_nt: TGTGCCAGCAGTTACTCCCAGGGCTACGAGCAGTACTTC; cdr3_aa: CASSYSQGYEQYF
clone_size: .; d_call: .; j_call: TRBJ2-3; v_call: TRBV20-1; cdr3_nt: TGCAGTGCCCCATTGGGGGCGGGGACAGATACGCAGTATTTT; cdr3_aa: CSAPLGAGTDTQYF
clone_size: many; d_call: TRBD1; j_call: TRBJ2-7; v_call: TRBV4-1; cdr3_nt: TGCGCCAGCAGCCAAGTACGGACAGGGGCCTACGAGCAGTACTTC; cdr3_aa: CASSQVRTGAYEQYF
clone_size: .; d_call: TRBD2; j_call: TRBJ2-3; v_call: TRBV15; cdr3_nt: TGTGCCACCAGCTTGCGGGGGGGAACAGATACGCAGTATTTT; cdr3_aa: CATSLRGGTDTQYF